The present entry profiles one T cell receptor (beta chain) with its context. The data were taken from a study of blood T cell repertoires in COVID-19. The CDR3 is made up of 13 amino acids. The V end lost 4 bases, the J end lost 9 bases, and 13 bases lay between the germline ends. Germline CDR1 and CDR2: WSHSY and SAAADI. Produced via immunoSEQ multiplex PCR; TCRdb's table is partial and in-frame only. The sample consists of under 450,000 clones, around 87% of them appearing once. The V call is TRBV10-2, the J call TRBJ2-1, with D possibly being TRBD2 (5 bases). The material sequenced was PBMCs or T cells enriched from blood (not recorded which). This receptor was identified in a man younger than 40 who had recovered from COVID-19. The chain's CDR3 is CASSGGPGSEQFF. The CDR3, as DNA: TGCGCCAGCAGTGGAGGGCCTGGGAGTGAGCAGTTCTTC.